The 24 T cell receptor beta chains given below trace back to one sample, sequenced in a study of T cells expressing NK-cell markers. TCRdb reprocessed the 5' RACE reads and reports one entry per CDR3 protein, with no DNA. The table lists 150,000 to 170,000 distinct CDR3 sequences, with over 35% in the top ten. Sequencing input: blood T cells: a sorted CD56 or NKG2C T cell subset, CD4+ or CD8+ T cells, or bulk PBMC T cells (not recorded which). These receptors came from a woman aged 45-65 years in good health.

The chain links TRBV12-3 or TRBV12-4 to TRBJ2-7; without DNA, the TCRdb call of TRBD2 cannot be checked. CDR3 size: 14 residues. CDR3 sequence: CASTGTSGRLEQYF.

The chain employs TRBV7-9 and TRBJ2-3; TCRdb calls TRBD2, which cannot be checked without DNA. Germline V CDR1 and CDR2: SEHNR, FQNEAQ (reference sequence). This CDR3 spans 19 amino acids. CDR3 sequence: CASSPPGLAGPTGADTQYF.

The chain recombines TRBV14 with TRBJ2-1; TCRdb's D call of TRBD2 is untestable without DNA. In germline, CDR1 is SGHDN, CDR2 FVKESK. The CDR3 is 20 amino acids. The CDR3 reads CASSLIPGLAGRGLYNEQFF.

This rearrangement joins TRBV7-9 to TRBJ2-5; the TCRdb call, TRBD1, lacks DNA for checking. CDR1 and CDR2 from the germline V gene are SEHNR and FQNEAQ (reference sequence). CDR3 length: 17 amino acids. The chain's CDR3 is CASSLFPRDSGMETQYF.

V gene TRBV5-1 combines with J gene TRBJ2-3; TCRdb names TRBD1, which stays unverified in the absence of DNA. The germline V gene encodes CDR1 SGHRS and CDR2 YFSETQ. This CDR3 region has 15 residues. The CDR3 loop reads CASSLDQGMADTQYF.

The rearrangement joins TRBV9 to TRBJ1-1; TCRdb picks TRBD1, but there is no DNA to check that call. Looked up from germline, CDR1 is SGDLS and CDR2 is YYNGEE. The CDR3 sequence is 14 residues long. CDR3 sequence reads: CASSGPTGNTEAFF.

This rearrangement joins TRBV24-1 to TRBJ2-2; TCRdb reports TRBD2, a call that lacks DNA to check it against. The germline gives CDR1 KGHDR, CDR2 SFDVKD. The CDR3 spans 15 residues. CDR3 region: CATRTGGGETGELFF.

The V gene is TRBV5-5, the J gene TRBJ1-5. CDR1 and CDR2 from the germline V gene are SGHKS and YYEKEE (reference sequence). This CDR3 has 15 residues. The CDR3 loop reads CASSLEEEGNQPQHF.

The chain has TRBV7-8 and TRBJ1-3. Germline V CDR1 and CDR2: SGHVS, FQNEAQ. The CDR3 has 15 residues. CDR3 sequence reads: CASSLVDSSGNTIYF.

This sequence joins TRBV20-1 and TRBJ2-1; without DNA, the TCRdb call of TRBD2 cannot be checked. Germline CDR1 is DFQATT and CDR2 is SNEGSKA (reference sequence). The CDR3 is 16 amino acids. The CDR3: CSARGLAGTSGIEQFF.

The chain joins TRBV6-6 to TRBJ2-4; TCRdb proposes TRBD2, but this gene call is untestable without DNA. This CDR3 region has 16 residues. Germline V lookup: CDR1 MNHNY, CDR2 SVGAGI (reference sequence). CDR3 region: CASSLLQASGRHIQYF.

The V gene is TRBV24-1, the J gene TRBJ1-1; absent DNA, TCRdb's TRBD1 call cannot be checked. The CDR3 is 13 residues long. CDR1 KGHDR and CDR2 SFDVKD come from the germline V gene. This CDR3 reads CATSGGTGTEAFF.

This chain joins TRBV27 and TRBJ1-1; TCRdb gives TRBD1 as the D gene, but with no DNA this cannot be confirmed. CDR1 and CDR2 from the germline V gene are MNHEY and SMNVEV (reference sequence). This CDR3 spans 13 amino acids. This CDR3 is CASSRGTQKEAFF.

CDR3 sequence: CASSHASGPYNEQFF. The V call is TRBV16, the J call TRBJ2-1; TCRdb outputs TRBD2, but without DNA this stays unchecked. The germline V gene has CDR1 KGHSY and CDR2 FQNENV. The CDR3 covers 15 residues.

This chain connects TRBV12-5 to TRBJ2-3; TCRdb proposes TRBD2, but this gene call is untestable without DNA. The CDR3 sequence is 17 residues long. Germline V gives CDR1 LGHNT, CDR2 FRNRAP. This CDR3 reads CASGLNAIALHPDTQYF.

The chain recombines TRBV6-4 with TRBJ2-3; TCRdb lists TRBD2, though no DNA is available to test this call. The CDR3 spans 15 residues. Germline V gene lookup returns CDR1 MRHNA and CDR2 SNTAGT. The CDR3 spells CASSATSGSTDTQYF.

The CDR3 spells CSVRIGTVGQPQHF. V and J are TRBV29-1 and TRBJ1-5; TCRdb outputs TRBD1, but without DNA this stays unchecked. The CDR3 spans 14 residues. Germline values: CDR1 SQVTM, CDR2 ANQGSEA.

The chain has TRBV5-4 and TRBJ2-5; TCRdb calls TRBD2, which cannot be checked without DNA. Per germline, CDR1 SGHNT and CDR2 YYREEE (reference sequence). The CDR3 is 15 amino acids. The CDR3 spells CASSLVSGGAETQYF.

This chain connects TRBV12-3 or TRBV12-4 to TRBJ1-1. This CDR3 is built from 14 residues. CDR3: CASLLGGGPGEAFF.

The chain employs TRBV4-1 and TRBJ1-5. Germline loops: CDR1 MGHRA, CDR2 YSYEKL. CDR3 length equals 15 residues. CDR3 sequence: CASSQGLLGNQPQHF.

The chain joins TRBV27 to TRBJ2-1. CDR3 size: 13 residues. Looked up from germline, CDR1 is MNHEY and CDR2 is SMNVEV (reference sequence). CDR3 protein: CASSLVGNNEQFF.

The chain links TRBV20-1 to TRBJ1-2. Germline loops: CDR1 DFQATT, CDR2 SNEGSKA (reference sequence). This CDR3 is built from 13 residues. CDR3 protein: CSARDWTNYGYTF.

The chain has TRBV14 and TRBJ2-5. The CDR3 spans 12 residues. Germline V gene sequence: CDR1 SGHDN, CDR2 FVKESK. The CDR3 here is CASSQEGETQYF.

The chain employs TRBV12-3 or TRBV12-4 and TRBJ2-3; TCRdb calls TRBD1, which cannot be checked without DNA. CDR3 length equals 14 residues. The CDR3 is CASSQQGEADTQYF.